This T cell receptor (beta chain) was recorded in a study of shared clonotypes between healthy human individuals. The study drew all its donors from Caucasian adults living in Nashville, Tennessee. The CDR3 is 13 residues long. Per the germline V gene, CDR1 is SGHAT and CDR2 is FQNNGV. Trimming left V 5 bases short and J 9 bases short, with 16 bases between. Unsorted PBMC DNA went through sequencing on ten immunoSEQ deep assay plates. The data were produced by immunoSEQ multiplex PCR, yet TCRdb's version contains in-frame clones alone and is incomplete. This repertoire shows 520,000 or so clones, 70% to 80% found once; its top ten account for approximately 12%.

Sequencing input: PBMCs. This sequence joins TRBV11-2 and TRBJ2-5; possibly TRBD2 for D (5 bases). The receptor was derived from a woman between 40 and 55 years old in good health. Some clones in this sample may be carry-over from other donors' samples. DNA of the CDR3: TGTGCCAGCAGCCTCCAGAGGGCGCAGGCCCAGTACTTC. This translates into CASSLQRAQAQYF. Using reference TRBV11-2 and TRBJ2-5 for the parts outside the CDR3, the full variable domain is EAGVAQSPRYKIIEKRQSVAFWCNPISGHATLYWYQQILGQGPKLLIQFQNNGVVDDSQLPKDRFSAERLKGVDSTLKIQPAKLEDSAVYLCASSLQRAQAQYFGPGTRLLVL.